This T cell receptor (beta chain) was sequenced for a study of cytomegalovirus exposure and HLA in healthy donors. Notes on the study in general: Segments of the TCR beta V type were, in most cases, productive about 90% or about 30% of the time in an earlier analysis. One later analysis reportedly identified an Asian-associated ancestry cluster that showed fewer N-insertions than the roughly 600-donor mean.

Primers for the PCR totalled 60 Vbeta and 13 Jbeta. Assay used: immunoSEQ multiplex PCR; TCRdb lists only in-frame clones, some missing. This table has over 150,000 clones, about 85% appearing once. The CDR3 has 15 residues. The V end was cut by 4 bases, the J end by 10 bases, with 20 bases between. Germline V gene data show CDR1 as WSHSY and CDR2 as SAAADI. For this clone: Its matching antigen is unknown.

At the time of sampling, donors were nominally healthy, though unrecorded immune exposures were likely. V and J are TRBV10-2 and TRBJ1-5; no reliable D call. The receptor's source is a young man in good health and CMV-seropositive. The material sequenced was PBMCs. The CDR3 region is CASSVREGDVSPQHF. The DNA of the CDR3 is TGCGCCAGCAGTGTACGGGAGGGTGACGTCTCCCCCCAGCATTTT.